The next 20 T cell receptor beta chains were all read from a single sample in a study of shared clonotypes between healthy human individuals (dated by TCRdb to the early 2020s). Library generation was performed with the immunoSEQ multiplex PCR assay. The clones in this table, taken by TCRdb from immuneACCESS, are in-frame only. Not every clone is retained; where verified, under half of the shortfall comes from an unresolved V gene, and the cause of the rest is unknown. For this sample the table gives more than 2 million clones, of which roughly 95% were detected only once. Under 0.15% of the sample is taken by the ten largest. The sequencing input was naive CD4+ T cells sorted from blood. Sample cell subset or site, as interpreted from the label and publication: CD45RA+ positively selected. The receptors derive from a man between 18 and 35 years old in good health.

The V gene is TRBV5-1, the J gene TRBJ1-2; 9 bases fit TRBD1. V shed 0 bases, J shed 4 bases, and the junction held 4 bases outside the gene matches. The CDR3 is 15 residues long. In germline, CDR1 is SGHRS, CDR2 YFSETQ. The CDR3 bases are TGCGCCAGCAGCTTGGAACAGGGGGCGGGCTATGGCTACACCTTC. Translation: CASSLEQGAGYGYTF. Drawing the rest from reference TRBV5-1 and TRBJ1-2, the complete variable domain is KAGVTQTPRYLIKTRGQQVTLSCSPISGHRSVSWYQQTPGQGLQFLFEYFSETQRNKGNFPGRFSGRQFSNSRSEMNVSTLELGDSALYLCASSLEQGAGYGYTFGSGTRLTVV.

This chain's CDR3 is CASSPAGGLAFF. For the CDR3, the DNA is TGCGCCAGCAGCCCCGCCGGGGGGTTAGCTTTCTTT. The chain uses TRBV5-1 and TRBJ1-1; perhaps TRBD1 as D (5 bases). Trimming removed 4 bases at V and 10 bases at J, with 14 bases between. Germline values: CDR1 SGHRS, CDR2 YFSETQ. CDR3 length equals 12 residues. Drawing the rest from reference TRBV5-1 and TRBJ1-1, the complete variable domain is KAGVTQTPRYLIKTRGQQVTLSCSPISGHRSVSWYQQTPGQGLQFLFEYFSETQRNKGNFPGRFSGRQFSNSRSEMNVSTLELGDSALYLCASSPAGGLAFFGQGTRLTVV.

CDR3: CASSLGGSGVADTQYF. CDR3 nucleotide sequence: TGTGCCAGCAGCTTAGGAGGGAGCGGGGTCGCAGATACGCAGTATTTT. V gene TRBV7-9 combines with J gene TRBJ2-3, with 7 nucleotides matching TRBD2. Losses at the gene ends were 1 base for V and 4 bases for J; bases not matched to a gene: 8. Germline CDR1 reads SEHNR; CDR2 reads FQNEAQ (reference sequence). The CDR3 length is 16 residues.

The chain has TRBV4-1 and TRBJ2-7, with a tentative D call TRBD1 (6 bases). Trimming shortened V by 3 bases and J by 2 bases, and 8 bases separated the two germline ends. This CDR3 is 13 amino acids long. The germline gives CDR1 MGHRA, CDR2 YSYEKL. CDR3 residues: CASSQPGAYEQYF. The DNA of the CDR3 is TGCGCCAGCAGCCAGCCAGGGGCCTACGAGCAGTACTTC.

In DNA form, the CDR3 reads TGTGCCAGCAGTTATTCCGGGACAAGGACCTACGAGCAGTACTTC. This encodes CASSYSGTRTYEQYF. This chain links TRBV6-9 with TRBJ2-7, with a weak D call TRBD1 (6 bases). V was clipped by 0 bases and J by 2 bases, with 11 bases between them. The germline V gene encodes CDR1 MNHGY and CDR2 SVAAGI. The CDR3 is made up of 15 amino acids.

The V and J genes are TRBV7-2 and TRBJ1-1; possible D gene TRBD1, 6 bases. V was cut by 8 bases and J by 2 bases, with 18 bases left in between. Per the germline V gene, CDR1 is SGHTA and CDR2 is FQGNSA. The CDR3 has 15 residues. The CDR3 here is CASLVGGTFNTEAFF. For the CDR3, the DNA is TGTGCCAGCCTGGTAGGGGGGACCTTTAACACTGAAGCTTTCTTT. Full variable domain (rest looked up from reference TRBV7-2 and TRBJ1-1): GAGVSQSPSNKVTEKGKDVELRCDPISGHTALYWYRQSLGQGLEFLIYFQGNSAPDKSGLPSDRFSAERTGGSVSTLTIQRTQQEDSAVYLCASLVGGTFNTEAFFGQGTRLTVV.

To note about this clone: This sample includes further DNA sequences coding for the same CDR3. The chain uses TRBV5-1 and TRBJ2-5; D may be TRBD1 (6 bases). This CDR3 region has 13 residues. V shed 1 base and J shed 5 bases, with 9 bases lying between them. The germline V gene has CDR1 SGHRS and CDR2 YFSETQ. CDR3 residues: CASSLSGEETQYF. The CDR3 DNA sequence: TGCGCCAGCAGCTTGTCAGGGGAGGAGACCCAGTACTTC. Looking up the rest from reference TRBV5-1 and TRBJ2-5 gives the full variable domain: KAGVTQTPRYLIKTRGQQVTLSCSPISGHRSVSWYQQTPGQGLQFLFEYFSETQRNKGNFPGRFSGRQFSNSRSEMNVSTLELGDSALYLCASSLSGEETQYFGPGTRLLVL.

The V and J genes are TRBV28 and TRBJ2-7; D gene uncertain. This CDR3 region has 13 residues. Trimming took off 6 bases at V and 0 bases at J, with 9 bases between the two ends. Germline V CDR1 and CDR2: MDHEN, SYDVKM. The CDR3 loop reads CASRVPSSYEQYF. The DNA of the CDR3 is TGTGCCAGCAGAGTGCCCAGCTCCTACGAGCAGTACTTC.

The gene calls are TRBV11-2 and TRBJ1-1; possibly TRBD1 for D (5 bases). The CDR3 sequence is 17 residues long. Trimming took off 5 bases at V and 1 base at J, with 20 bases between the two ends. CDR1 is SGHAT, CDR2 FQNNGV, per germline. CDR3 coding DNA: TGTGCCAGCAGCGTTCAGTTGGGTCTCGGGGGGAACACTGAAGCTTTCTTT. Residues: CASSVQLGLGGNTEAFF.

This rearrangement joins TRBV6-6 to TRBJ2-5; 7 bases are shared with TRBD2. CDR3 length equals 14 residues. Germline loops: CDR1 MNHNY, CDR2 SVGAGI (reference sequence). Losses at the gene ends were 6 bases for V and 9 bases for J; bases not matched to a gene: 13. Here the CDR3 DNA reads TGTGCCAGCAGGGTAGACCCGGGGGGAACGGCCCAGTACTTC. Encoded protein: CASRVDPGGTAQYF.

The V call is TRBV27, the J call TRBJ1-6; 10 bases fit TRBD1. V shed 2 bases, J shed 0 bases, and the junction held 10 bases outside the gene matches. Per the germline V gene, CDR1 is MNHEY and CDR2 is SMNVEV (reference sequence). The CDR3 is made up of 20 amino acids. CDR3 bases: TGTGCCAGCAGTTTAAGCCTGGGACAGGGGACGAGCTCCTATAATTCACCCCTCCACTTT. Amino acids: CASSLSLGQGTSSYNSPLHF.

The chain is built from TRBV28 and TRBJ2-7; TRBD1 agrees at 8 bases. Germline CDR1 is MDHEN and CDR2 is SYDVKM. V shed 5 bases, J shed 5 bases, and the junction held 8 bases outside the gene matches. This CDR3 has 14 residues. This chain's CDR3 is CASSAHDRGNEQYF. CDR3 coding DNA: TGTGCCAGCAGTGCCCACGACAGGGGAAACGAGCAGTACTTC.

The J gene is TRBJ2-3, the V gene TRBV27; tentative D call: TRBD2 (5 bases). V lost 7 bases, J lost 5 bases, and 13 bases lay in between. The CDR3 has 13 amino acids. CDR1 and CDR2 from the germline V gene are MNHEY and SMNVEV (reference sequence). CDR3 loop: CASNPSSVDTQYF. The CDR3 coding sequence is TGTGCCAGCAACCCCAGTAGCGTAGATACGCAGTATTTT.

As for this clone: Other DNA sequences within the sample encode an identical CDR3. The rearrangement joins TRBV6-1 to TRBJ2-1; D gene unclear. This CDR3 region has 15 residues. The germline V gene has CDR1 MNHNS and CDR2 SASEGT. The V end lost 1 base, the J end lost 0 bases, and 7 bases lay between the germline ends. CDR3 sequence: CASSEGPSSYNEQFF. The CDR3 nucleotides are TGTGCCAGCAGTGAAGGACCGAGCTCCTACAATGAGCAGTTCTTC.

The chain uses TRBV27 and TRBJ1-5; no firm D call. V shed 7 bases and J shed 5 bases, with 18 bases lying between them. The CDR3 is 15 amino acids. Germline V lookup: CDR1 MNHEY, CDR2 SMNVEV (reference sequence). The CDR3 protein is CASTSNADPHQPQHF. The DNA for the CDR3 is TGTGCCAGCACCTCAAACGCGGACCCGCATCAGCCCCAGCATTTT.

The chain is built from TRBV12-5 and TRBJ2-7; TRBD1 matches at 10 bases. Germline V gene lookup returns CDR1 LGHNT and CDR2 FRNRAP. V was clipped by 0 bases and J by 3 bases; unmatched bases: 2. The CDR3 consists of 15 residues. CDR3 loop: CASGLVRTGGYEQYF. The DNA for the CDR3 is TGTGCTAGTGGTTTGGTAAGGACAGGGGGCTACGAGCAGTACTTC.

The chain carries TRBV6-1 and TRBJ2-3; tentatively, D is TRBD2 (6 bases). The CDR3 is made up of 16 amino acids. From germline, CDR1 is MNHNS and CDR2 SASEGT. Trimming cost V 2 bases and J 0 bases, with 12 bases left between them. CDR3 in DNA: TGTGCCAGCAGTGAAAATGGCGGGGCTAGCACAGATACGCAGTATTTT. Translating it yields CASSENGGASTDTQYF.

With regard to this clone: The sample holds other DNA sequences that translate to the same CDR3. The chain joins TRBV6-5 to TRBJ1-1; D might be TRBD1 (6 bases). V was pared by 5 bases and J by 8 bases, with 12 bases between. Germline CDR1 reads MNHEY; CDR2 reads SVGAGI. The length of the CDR3 is 12 residues. The CDR3 spells CASSSRGTEAFF. The CDR3 nucleotides read TGTGCCAGCAGTAGTAGGGGGACCGAAGCTTTCTTT.

As for this clone: Other DNA sequences in this specimen translate into the identical CDR3. The chain uses TRBV5-1 and TRBJ2-7, with 8 nucleotides matching TRBD1. J was trimmed by 2 bases and V by 4 bases; bases with no gene match: 5. Germline CDR1 and CDR2: SGHRS and YFSETQ. This CDR3 region has 14 residues. CDR3: CASSLRDRTYEQYF. CDR3 in DNA: TGCGCCAGCAGCCTCCGGGACAGGACCTACGAGCAGTACTTC.

The CDR3 DNA reads TGTGCCAGCACTGACCTTGGGACAGTACTGGGCACAGATACGCAGTATTTT. It is translated as CASTDLGTVLGTDTQYF. V gene TRBV6-1 combines with J gene TRBJ2-3; 7 nucleotides align to TRBD1. The CDR3 spans 17 residues. The J segment lost 1 base and the V segment lost 7 bases, leaving 14 bases of the junction unmatched. Germline V gene data show CDR1 as MNHNS and CDR2 as SASEGT.